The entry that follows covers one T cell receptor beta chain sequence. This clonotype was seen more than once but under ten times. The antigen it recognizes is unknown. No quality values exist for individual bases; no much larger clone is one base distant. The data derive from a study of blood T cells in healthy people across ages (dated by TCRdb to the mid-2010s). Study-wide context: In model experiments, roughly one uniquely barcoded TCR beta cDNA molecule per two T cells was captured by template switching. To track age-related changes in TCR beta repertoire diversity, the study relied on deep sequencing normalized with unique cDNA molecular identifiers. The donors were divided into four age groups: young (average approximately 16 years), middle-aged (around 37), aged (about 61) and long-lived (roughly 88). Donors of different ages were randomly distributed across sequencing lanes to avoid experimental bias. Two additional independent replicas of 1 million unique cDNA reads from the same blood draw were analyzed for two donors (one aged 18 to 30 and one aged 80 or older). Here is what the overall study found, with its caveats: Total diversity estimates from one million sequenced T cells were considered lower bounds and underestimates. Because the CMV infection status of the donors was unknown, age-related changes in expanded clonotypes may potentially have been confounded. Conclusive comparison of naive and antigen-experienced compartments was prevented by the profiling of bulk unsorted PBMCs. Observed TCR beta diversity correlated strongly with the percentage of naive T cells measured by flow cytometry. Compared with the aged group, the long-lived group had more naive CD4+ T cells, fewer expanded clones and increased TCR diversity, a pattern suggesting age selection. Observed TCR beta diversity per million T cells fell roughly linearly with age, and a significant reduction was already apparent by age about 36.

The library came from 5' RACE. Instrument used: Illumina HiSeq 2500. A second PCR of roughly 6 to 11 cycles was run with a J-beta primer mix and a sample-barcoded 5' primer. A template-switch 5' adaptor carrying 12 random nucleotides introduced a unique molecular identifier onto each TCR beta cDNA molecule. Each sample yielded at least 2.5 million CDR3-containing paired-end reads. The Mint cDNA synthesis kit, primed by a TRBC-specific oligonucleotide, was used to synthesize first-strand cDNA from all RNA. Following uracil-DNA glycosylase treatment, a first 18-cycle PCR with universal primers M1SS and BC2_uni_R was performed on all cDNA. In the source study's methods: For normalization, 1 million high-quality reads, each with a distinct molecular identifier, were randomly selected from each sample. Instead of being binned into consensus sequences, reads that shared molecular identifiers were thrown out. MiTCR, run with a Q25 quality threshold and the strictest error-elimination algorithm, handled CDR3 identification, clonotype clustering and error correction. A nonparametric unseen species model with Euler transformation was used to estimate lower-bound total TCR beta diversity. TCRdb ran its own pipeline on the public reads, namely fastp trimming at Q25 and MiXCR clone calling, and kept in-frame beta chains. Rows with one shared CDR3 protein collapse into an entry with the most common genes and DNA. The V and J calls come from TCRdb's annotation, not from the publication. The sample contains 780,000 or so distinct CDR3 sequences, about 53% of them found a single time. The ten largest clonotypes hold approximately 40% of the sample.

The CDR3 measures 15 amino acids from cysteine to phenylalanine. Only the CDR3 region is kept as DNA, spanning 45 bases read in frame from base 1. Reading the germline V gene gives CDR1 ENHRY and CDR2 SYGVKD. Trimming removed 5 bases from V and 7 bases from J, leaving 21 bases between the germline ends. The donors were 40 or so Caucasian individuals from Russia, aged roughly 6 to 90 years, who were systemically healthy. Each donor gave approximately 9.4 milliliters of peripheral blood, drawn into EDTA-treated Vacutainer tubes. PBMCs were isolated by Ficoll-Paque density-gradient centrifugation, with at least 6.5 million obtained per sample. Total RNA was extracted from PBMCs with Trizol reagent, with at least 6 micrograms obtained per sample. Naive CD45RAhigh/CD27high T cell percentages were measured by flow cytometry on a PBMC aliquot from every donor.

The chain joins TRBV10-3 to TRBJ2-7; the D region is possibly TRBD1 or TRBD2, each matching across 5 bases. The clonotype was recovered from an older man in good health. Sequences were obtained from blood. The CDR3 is CAISQRDPNLVEQYF. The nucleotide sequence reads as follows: TGTGCCATCAGTCAACGGGACCCCAATTTGGTAGAGCAGTACTTC.